This TCR beta chain was obtained from a study of blood T cells in healthy people across ages. A second about 7 to 12 cycle PCR used barcoded and J-beta primers. TCRdb itself ran the 5' RACE reads through MiXCR, one entry per CDR3 protein. This sample has more than 750,000 distinct CDR3 sequences, with about 28% found just once. The J segment lost 4 bases and the V segment lost 2 bases, leaving 4 bases of the junction unmatched. CDR3 size: 16 residues. The germline V gene encodes CDR1 SGHRS and CDR2 YFSETQ. This clonotype has a handful of counts. Another study also made use of these data, one on T cells of mothers and their children.

The specimen was blood. This chain joins TRBV5-1 and TRBJ2-5; 14 positions match TRBD2. The clonotype was recovered from a woman between 40 and 50 years old in good health. In DNA, the CDR3 is TGCGCCAGCAGCTTTTCCGGGACTAGCGGGGGAGAGACCCAGTACTTC. This codes for CASSFSGTSGGETQYF.